These 30 T cell receptor beta chains were sequenced from one sample in a study of T cells after yellow fever vaccination. TCRdb independently ran MiXCR on the 5' RACE reads; one entry per CDR3 protein. The sample carries some 320,000 distinct CDR3 sequences, over 8% recorded once. The input for sequencing was PBMCs, taken on the day of the first yellow fever vaccination. These receptors were collected from a man between 18 and 29 years old who received the YFV17D yellow fever vaccine.

The chain combines TRBV30 with TRBJ2-2; D might be TRBD1 (5 bases). Germline values: CDR1 GTSNPN, CDR2 SVGIG (reference sequence). V was shortened by 0 bases and J by 0 bases, with 8 bases between the two germline ends. The CDR3 sequence is 15 residues long. The chain's CDR3 is CAWSVNRPNTGELFF. The CDR3 bases are TGTGCCTGGAGTGTCAACAGGCCGAACACCGGGGAGCTGTTTTTT.

The chain carries TRBV5-1 and TRBJ1-4, with D unclear. The germline V and J ends were trimmed by 3 bases and 5 bases, with 11 bases remaining between them. The CDR3 runs to 14 residues. Germline CDR1 reads SGHRS; CDR2 reads YFSETQ. The DNA for the CDR3 is TGCGCCAGCAGCTCCGGGATGCAGAATGAAAAACTGTTTTTT. Its translation: CASSSGMQNEKLFF. The complete variable domain, with remaining parts taken from reference TRBV5-1 and TRBJ1-4, reads KAGVTQTPRYLIKTRGQQVTLSCSPISGHRSVSWYQQTPGQGLQFLFEYFSETQRNKGNFPGRFSGRQFSNSRSEMNVSTLELGDSALYLCASSSGMQNEKLFFGSGTQLSVL.

The rearrangement links TRBV5-1 to TRBJ2-1; the D call may be TRBD1 or TRBD2 (5 bases each). From germline, CDR1 is SGHRS and CDR2 YFSETQ. The CDR3 has 14 amino acids. The V and J ends lost 2 bases and 2 bases respectively, with 8 bases between them. The CDR3 region has the DNA TGCGCCAGCAGCTTTCAGGGACCCTACAATGAGCAGTTCTTC. The encoded protein is CASSFQGPYNEQFF.

This clonotype was picked up a small number of times. The chain uses TRBV12-3 or TRBV12-4 and TRBJ1-3, with 8 bases lining up with TRBD1. The CDR3 runs to 15 residues. V lost 8 bases, J lost 0 bases, and 6 bases stayed unmatched. CDR3 loop: CASAGGGSSGNTIYF. CDR3 bases: TGTGCCAGCGCAGGGGGCGGTAGCTCTGGAAACACCATATATTTT.

The J gene is TRBJ2-1, the V gene TRBV12-3 or TRBV12-4, with 10 nucleotides matching TRBD1. J gave up 2 bases and V 4 bases, and 8 bases lay outside the gene matches. The CDR3 consists of 17 residues. CDR3 residues: CASSYTLGQGPYNEQFF. As DNA, the CDR3 is TGTGCCAGCAGTTACACCTTGGGACAGGGGCCCTACAATGAGCAGTTCTTC.

In this sample, this clonotype turned up many times. V gene TRBV12-3 or TRBV12-4 combines with J gene TRBJ1-1, with no clear D. With 0 bases removed from V and 14 bases from J, the gap between germline ends came to 13 bases. The CDR3 loop spans 12 amino acids. CDR3 residues: CASSLARWEVFF. CDR3 DNA: TGTGCCAGCAGTTTAGCGCGCTGGGAGGTCTTCTTT.

This clonotype was observed at least ten times. The V call is TRBV6-1, the J call TRBJ2-5; D tentatively reads TRBD1 or TRBD2 (6 bases each). Germline V gene lookup returns CDR1 MNHNS and CDR2 SASEGT. There are 14 residues in the CDR3. V gave up 7 bases and J gave up 5 bases, with 17 bases separating them. The CDR3 loop reads CASKDWGAGETQYF. DNA for the CDR3: TGTGCCAGCAAGGATTGGGGGGCGGGGGAGACCCAGTACTTC.

This clonotype was seen at least ten times. One end of the junction varies from germline; a read error may be responsible. V is TRBV12-3 or TRBV12-4 and J is TRBJ1-2; no clear D gene. This CDR3 contains 13 residues. The DNA of the CDR3 is TGCGCCAGCAGCTTGCAAGGAAACTATGGCTACACCTTC. It specifies CASSLQGNYGYTF.

Ten or more counts support this clonotype. The chain recombines TRBV7-2 with TRBJ2-2; D might be TRBD1 (5 bases). This CDR3 has 13 residues. V was shortened by 3 bases and J by 5 bases, with 7 bases between the two germline ends. CDR1 and CDR2 from the germline V gene are SGHTA and FQGNSA. Here the CDR3 reads CASSLAGTGELFF. The CDR3 DNA is TGTGCCAGCAGCTTGGCAGGGACCGGGGAGCTGTTTTTT.

This clonotype was picked up a small number of times. The chain links TRBV21-1 to TRBJ1-5; the table names TRBD1, a call not compared with the DNA. TRBV21-1 is described as a pseudogene. This CDR3 is 14 amino acids long. CDR3 loop: CASRQDRPYQPQHF. For the CDR3, the DNA is TGTGCCAGCAGGCAGGACAGGCCCTATCAGCCCCAGCATTTT.

In DNA form, the CDR3 reads TGTGCCAGCAGCTTATGGGTGTCCGGCTCTAGCGGGGGCTACAATGAGCAGTTCTTC. Translated: CASSLWVSGSSGGYNEQFF. The chain employs TRBV7-6 and TRBJ2-1, with 10 bases that match TRBD2. The ends lost 2 bases at V and 3 bases at J; junction bases unmatched: 13. Germline loops: CDR1 SGHVS, CDR2 FNYEAQ. CDR3 size: 19 residues.

The chain combines TRBV12-3 or TRBV12-4 with TRBJ1-6; D is unclear. V gave up 3 bases and J gave up 6 bases, with 9 bases separating them. The CDR3 contains 14 residues. The CDR3 region is CASSFRRLNSPLHF. For the CDR3, the DNA is TGTGCCAGCAGTTTCCGTAGACTTAATTCACCCCTCCACTTT.

The rearrangement joins TRBV19 to TRBJ1-1; 7 nucleotides line up with TRBD1. CDR1 and CDR2 from the germline V gene are LNHDA and SQIVND (reference sequence). Germline trimming cut 8 bases from V and 6 bases from J; bases unmatched to any gene: 3. CDR3 length: 11 residues. The CDR3 nucleotides are TGTGCCAGTTTTACAGGGGCTGAAGCTTTCTTT. It specifies CASFTGAEAFF.

This clonotype was observed at least ten times. The chain carries TRBV4-3 and TRBJ2-3; 9 nucleotides match TRBD2. The CDR3 is 16 amino acids. With V trimmed by 0 bases and J by 4 bases, 5 bases remained unmatched. Germline V CDR1 and CDR2: LGHNA, YSLEER. The CDR3, as DNA: TGCGCCAGCAGCCAAGATCAGCGGGGGGCCTCAGATACGCAGTATTTT. Its protein product is CASSQDQRGASDTQYF.

In its sample, this clonotype was seen many times. The rearrangement links TRBV5-6 to TRBJ2-3; D not resolved. V gave up 1 base and J gave up 1 base, with 7 bases separating them. Germline-derived CDR1 and CDR2 are SGHDT and YYEEEE. CDR3 length equals 14 residues. The CDR3 reads CASSLSPRTDTQYF. DNA for the CDR3: TGTGCCAGCAGCTTGAGTCCCCGCACAGATACGCAGTATTTT.

This rearrangement joins TRBV5-6 to TRBJ2-3; D perhaps matches TRBD2 (6 bases). Deletions cut 4 bases from V and 3 bases from J, with 9 bases between. CDR3 length: 13 amino acids. Looked up from germline, CDR1 is SGHDT and CDR2 is YYEEEE. The CDR3 loop reads CASSPGTTDTQYF. Written as DNA, the CDR3 is TGTGCCAGCAGCCCCGGGACTACAGATACGCAGTATTTT.

The chain has TRBV20-1 and TRBJ1-4, with D possibly TRBD1 on 5 matching bases. The CDR3 is 16 residues long. Germline CDR1 DFQATT, CDR2 SNEGSKA (reference sequence). Trimming cost V 5 bases and J 0 bases, with 16 bases left between them. CDR3 in amino acids: CSAPGTGLATNEKLFF. CDR3 nucleotide sequence: TGCAGTGCTCCCGGGACGGGACTTGCAACTAATGAAAAACTGTTTTTT.

This chain joins TRBV5-4 and TRBJ2-7; 10 positions agree with TRBD2. J lost 2 bases, V lost 4 bases, and 12 bases had no gene match. There are 17 residues in the CDR3. Per the germline V gene, CDR1 is SGHNT and CDR2 is YYREEE (reference sequence). The CDR3 region has the DNA TGTGCCAGCAGCATCCCGGGACTAGCGATGACGACCTACGAGCAGTACTTC. Amino acids: CASSIPGLAMTTYEQYF.

This clonotype was counted between two and nine times. This chain uses TRBV11-2 with TRBJ1-1; tentative D call: TRBD1 (5 bases). Germline-derived CDR1 and CDR2 are SGHAT and FQNNGV. The V and J ends lost 1 base and 5 bases respectively, with 11 bases between them. The CDR3 length is 14 residues. CDR3 DNA: TGTGCCAGCAGCTTAGCCCCGTGGGGGACTGAAGCTTTCTTT. Protein: CASSLAPWGTEAFF.

In this sample, this clonotype turned up a few times. V and J are TRBV4-3 and TRBJ2-7; D remains unclear. Looked up from germline, CDR1 is LGHNA and CDR2 is YSLEER. V was pared by 3 bases and J by 3 bases, with 15 bases between. The CDR3 spans 15 residues. The CDR3 DNA reads TGCGCCAGCAGCCACCCTCCCCGGATCAACTACGAGCAGTACGTC. Encoded protein: CASSHPPRINYEQYV.

The chain combines TRBV12-3 or TRBV12-4 with TRBJ2-1; TRBD1 aligns across 9 bases. The CDR3 spans 13 residues. The trim removed 8 bases at V and 15 bases at J, leaving 14 bases unmatched. The CDR3 loop reads CASLRQGGRGGFF. CDR3 DNA: TGTGCCAGCCTTAGACAGGGGGGACGCGGAGGGTTCTTC.

This clonotype was counted many times. The CDR3 spells CASSPNSGGDTDTQYF. The CDR3 DNA follows: TGTGCCAGCTCACCAAATAGCGGGGGGGACACAGATACGCAGTATTTT. The chain links TRBV18 to TRBJ2-3, with 11 bases aligning to TRBD2. Germline V gene data show CDR1 as KGHSH and CDR2 as LQKENI. This CDR3 spans 16 amino acids. Unmatched junction bases numbered 3, after V lost 2 bases and J lost 2 bases.

The chain couples TRBV20-1 to TRBJ2-3; TRBD2 aligns across 15 bases. Germline values: CDR1 DFQATT, CDR2 SNEGSKA (reference sequence). The CDR3 extends over 16 amino acids. The CDR3 reads CRGGTGLAGGGDTQYF. CDR3 nucleotide sequence: TGCAGAGGAGGGACGGGACTAGCGGGGGGCGGGGATACGCAGTATTTT.

V is TRBV10-2 and J is TRBJ2-1, with a tentative D call TRBD2 (5 bases). V shed 2 bases and J shed 5 bases, with 13 bases lying between them. CDR3 length equals 15 residues. The germline CDR1 and CDR2 sequences are WSHSY and SAAADI. In DNA form, the CDR3 reads TGCGCCAGCAGTGAGCCCCCAACTAGTGACAATGAGCAGTTCTTC. Translation gives CASSEPPTSDNEQFF.

Only a few counts were recorded for this clonotype. The V call is TRBV6-5, the J call TRBJ1-3; no clear D. The CDR3 runs 13 residues. Germline V lookup: CDR1 MNHEY, CDR2 SVGAGI. V was shortened by 2 bases and J by 11 bases, with 13 bases between the two germline ends. The CDR3 region has the DNA TGTGCCAGCAGTTACGGATTTTCCCCCCCCATATATTTT. It translates to CASSYGFSPPIYF.

This chain joins TRBV2 and TRBJ1-5, with 7 positions matching TRBD1. CDR1 is SNHLY, CDR2 FYNNEI, per germline. Trimming cost V 6 bases and J 10 bases; bases outside gene matches: 12. The CDR3 consists of 14 residues. This CDR3 is CASRGDRNRGPQHF. For the CDR3, the DNA is TGTGCCAGCAGGGGGGACCGAAACAGGGGACCCCAGCATTTT.

The chain couples TRBV2 to TRBJ2-7, with D possibly matching TRBD1 (7 bases). Germline CDR1 and CDR2: SNHLY and FYNNEI. Trimming stripped 6 bases from V and 6 bases from J, with 18 bases between. The CDR3 spans 14 residues. CDR3 nucleotides: TGTGCCAGCAGGAATCAGGGGGGATCTGGCGAGCAGTACTTC. Its protein is CASRNQGGSGEQYF.

Ten or more counts support this clonotype. The chain couples TRBV4-3 to TRBJ2-7; D gene unclear. The CDR3 consists of 14 residues. Germline lookup yields CDR1 LGHNA and CDR2 YSLEER. Trimming stripped 1 base from V and 0 bases from J, with 7 bases between. The CDR3 nucleotides are TGCGCCAGCAGCCAAGTCGTCGGCTCCTACGAGCAGTACTTC. Its translation: CASSQVVGSYEQYF.

This clonotype was counted a few times. The chain combines TRBV6-1 with TRBJ2-1; TRBD2 matches 8 bases. Germline V gene sequence: CDR1 MNHNS, CDR2 SASEGT. This CDR3 is built from 16 residues. With V trimmed by 6 bases and J by 9 bases, 16 bases remained unmatched. CDR3 in amino acids: CASSSSAGGRRGEQFF. The CDR3 nucleotides read TGTGCCAGCAGCTCTTCGGCGGGGGGCCGACGGGGTGAGCAGTTCTTC.

There are a few counts of this clonotype. The J gene is TRBJ1-6, the V gene TRBV11-2; TRBD1 matches at 9 bases. The ends lost 5 bases at V and 10 bases at J; junction bases unmatched: 6. The germline V gene encodes CDR1 SGHAT and CDR2 FQNNGV. The CDR3 length is 14 residues. Here the CDR3 reads CASSLGQGYSPLHF. As DNA, the CDR3 is TGTGCCAGCAGCCTCGGACAGGGGTACTCACCCCTCCACTTT.